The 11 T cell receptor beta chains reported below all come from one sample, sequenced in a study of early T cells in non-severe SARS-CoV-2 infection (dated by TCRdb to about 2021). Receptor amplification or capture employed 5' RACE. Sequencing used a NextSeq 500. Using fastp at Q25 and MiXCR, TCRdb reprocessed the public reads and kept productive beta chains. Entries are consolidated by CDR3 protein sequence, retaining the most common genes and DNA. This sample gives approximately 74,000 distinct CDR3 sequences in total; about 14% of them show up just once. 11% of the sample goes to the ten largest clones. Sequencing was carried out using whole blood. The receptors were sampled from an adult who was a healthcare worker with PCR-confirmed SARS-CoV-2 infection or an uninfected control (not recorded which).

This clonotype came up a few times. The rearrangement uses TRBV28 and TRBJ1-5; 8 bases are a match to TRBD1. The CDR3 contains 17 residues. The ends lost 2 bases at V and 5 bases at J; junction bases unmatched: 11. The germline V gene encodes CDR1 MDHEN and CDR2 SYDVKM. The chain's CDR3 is CASSLAGQGAHHQPQHF. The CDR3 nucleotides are TGTGCCAGCAGTTTAGCTGGACAGGGCGCCCATCATCAGCCCCAGCATTTT.

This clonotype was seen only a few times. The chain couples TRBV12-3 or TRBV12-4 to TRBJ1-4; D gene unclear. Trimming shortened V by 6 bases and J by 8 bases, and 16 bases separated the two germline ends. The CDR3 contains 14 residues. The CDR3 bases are TGTGCCAGCAGCAACTCCGGTTTTGGCGAAAAACTGTTTTTT. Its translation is CASSNSGFGEKLFF.

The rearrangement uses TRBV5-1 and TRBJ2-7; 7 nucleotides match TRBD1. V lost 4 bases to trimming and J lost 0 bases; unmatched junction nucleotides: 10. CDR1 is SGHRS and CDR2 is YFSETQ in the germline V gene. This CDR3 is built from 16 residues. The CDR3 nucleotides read TGCGCCAGCAGCCCAGACAGGGTGACGTTCTCCTACGAGCAGTACTTC. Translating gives CASSPDRVTFSYEQYF. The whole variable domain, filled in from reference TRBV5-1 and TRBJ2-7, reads KAGVTQTPRYLIKTRGQQVTLSCSPISGHRSVSWYQQTPGQGLQFLFEYFSETQRNKGNFPGRFSGRQFSNSRSEMNVSTLELGDSALYLCASSPDRVTFSYEQYFGPGTRLTVT.

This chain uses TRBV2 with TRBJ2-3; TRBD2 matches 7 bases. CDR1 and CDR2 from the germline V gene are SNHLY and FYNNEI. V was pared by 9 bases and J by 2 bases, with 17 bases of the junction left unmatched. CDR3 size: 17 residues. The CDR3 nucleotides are TGTGCCAGGAGTCTAACCGGGACTACTACCCCCACAGATACGCAGTATTTT. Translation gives CARSLTGTTTPTDTQYF.

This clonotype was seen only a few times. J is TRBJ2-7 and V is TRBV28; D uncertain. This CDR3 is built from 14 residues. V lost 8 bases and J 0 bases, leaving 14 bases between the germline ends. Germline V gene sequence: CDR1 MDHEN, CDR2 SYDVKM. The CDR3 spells CASLGHLSSYEQYF. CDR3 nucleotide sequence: TGTGCCAGCCTAGGTCACCTGAGCTCCTACGAGCAGTACTTC.

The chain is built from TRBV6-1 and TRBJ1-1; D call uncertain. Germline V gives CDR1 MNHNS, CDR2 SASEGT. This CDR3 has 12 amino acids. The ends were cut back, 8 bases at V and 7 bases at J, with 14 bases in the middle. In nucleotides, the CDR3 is TGTGCCAGCCCGCCGTCGGTCGGTGAAGCTTTCTTT. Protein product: CASPPSVGEAFF.

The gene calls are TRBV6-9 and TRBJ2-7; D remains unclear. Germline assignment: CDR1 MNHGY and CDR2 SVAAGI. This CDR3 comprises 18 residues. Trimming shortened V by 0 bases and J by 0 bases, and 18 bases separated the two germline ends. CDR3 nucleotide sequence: TGTGCCAGCAGTTATTCCGTGGAAAGATTGAGGAGCTCCTACGAGCAGTACTTC. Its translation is CASSYSVERLRSSYEQYF.

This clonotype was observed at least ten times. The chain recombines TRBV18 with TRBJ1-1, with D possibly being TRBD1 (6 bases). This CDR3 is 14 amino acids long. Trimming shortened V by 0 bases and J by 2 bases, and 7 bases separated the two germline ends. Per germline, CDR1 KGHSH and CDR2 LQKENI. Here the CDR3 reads CASSPPGGNTEAFF. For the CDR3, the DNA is TGTGCCAGCTCACCACCAGGGGGAAACACTGAAGCTTTCTTT.

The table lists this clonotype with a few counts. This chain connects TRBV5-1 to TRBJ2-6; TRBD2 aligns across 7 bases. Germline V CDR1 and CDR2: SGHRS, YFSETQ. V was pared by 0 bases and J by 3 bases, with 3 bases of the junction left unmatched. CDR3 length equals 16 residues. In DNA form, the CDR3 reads TGCGCCAGCAGCTTGGGACTAGCTGGTGGGGCCAACGTCCTGACTTTC. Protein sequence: CASSLGLAGGANVLTF. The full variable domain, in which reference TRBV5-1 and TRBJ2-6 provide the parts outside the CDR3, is KAGVTQTPRYLIKTRGQQVTLSCSPISGHRSVSWYQQTPGQGLQFLFEYFSETQRNKGNFPGRFSGRQFSNSRSEMNVSTLELGDSALYLCASSLGLAGGANVLTFGAGSRLTVL.

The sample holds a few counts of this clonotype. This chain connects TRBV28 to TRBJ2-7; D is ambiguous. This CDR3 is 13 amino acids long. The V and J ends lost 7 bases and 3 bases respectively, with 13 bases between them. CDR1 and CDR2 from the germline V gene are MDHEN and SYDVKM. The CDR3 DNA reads TGTGCCAGCACCGCCCCCCAGATCTACGAGCAGTACTTC. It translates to CASTAPQIYEQYF. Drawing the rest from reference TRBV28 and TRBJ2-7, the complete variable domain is DVKVTQSSRYLVKRTGEKVFLECVQDMDHENMFWYRQDPGLGLRLIYFSYDVKMKEKGDIPEGYSVSREKKERFSLILESASTNQTSMYLCASTAPQIYEQYFGPGTRLTVT.

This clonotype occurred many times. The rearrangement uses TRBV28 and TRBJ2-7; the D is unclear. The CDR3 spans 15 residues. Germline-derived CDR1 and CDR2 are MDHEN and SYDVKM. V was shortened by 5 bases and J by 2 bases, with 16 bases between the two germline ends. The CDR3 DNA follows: TGTGCCAGCAGTCCTCCGTTTGGCGATACCTACGAGCAGTACTTC. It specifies CASSPPFGDTYEQYF.